This TCR beta chain was profiled in a study of blood T cell repertoires in COVID-19. Study overall: T cells, B-cell-depleted T cells, or PBMCs provided the cDNA or gDNA that served as material.

The J segment lost 6 bases and the V segment lost 2 bases, leaving 7 bases of the junction unmatched. The CDR3 totals 15 residues. Germline lookup yields CDR1 MNHEY and CDR2 SVGEGT. TCRdb keeps only in-frame clones here, not all; method: immunoSEQ multiplex PCR. The sample lists under 55,000 clones; about 90% were seen once. V and J are TRBV6-2 or TRBV6-3 and TRBJ1-5, with TRBD1 matching 7 bases. The receptor was isolated from a human donor in a cohort sampled during active COVID-19. Sample: peripheral blood. DNA of the CDR3: TGTGCCAGCAGTTACCAACAGGGGTATAGTCAGCCCCAGCATTTT. It is translated as CASSYQQGYSQPQHF.